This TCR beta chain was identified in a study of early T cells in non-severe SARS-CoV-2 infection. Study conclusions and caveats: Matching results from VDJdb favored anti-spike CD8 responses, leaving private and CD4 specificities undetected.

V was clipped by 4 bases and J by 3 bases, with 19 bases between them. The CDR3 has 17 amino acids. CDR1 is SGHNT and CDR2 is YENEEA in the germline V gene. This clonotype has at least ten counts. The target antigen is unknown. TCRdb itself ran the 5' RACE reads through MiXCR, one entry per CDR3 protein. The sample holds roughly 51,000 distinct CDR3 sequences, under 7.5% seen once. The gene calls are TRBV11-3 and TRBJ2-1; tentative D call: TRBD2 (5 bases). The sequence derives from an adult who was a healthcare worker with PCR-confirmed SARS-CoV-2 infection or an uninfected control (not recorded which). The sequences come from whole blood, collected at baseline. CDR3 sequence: CASSWSTVRGGYNEQFF. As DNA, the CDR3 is TGTGCCAGCAGCTGGTCCACGGTTCGCGGAGGCTACAATGAGCAGTTCTTC.